The 32 T cell receptor beta chains presented below share a single source sample, sequenced in a study of response to subunit inactivated influenza vaccine. One entry per CDR3 protein, called by TCRdb with MiXCR from the RT-PCR reads. The sample has roughly 670,000 distinct CDR3 sequences, roughly 15% seen once; the top ten hold 7.5% to 8%. Specimen: PBMCs from blood, collected around two weeks before vaccination. These receptors all come from a man aged 45-65 years who received an inactivated influenza vaccine.

The chain has TRBV20-1 and TRBJ1-4; TRBD1 agrees at 7 bases. Germline V lookup: CDR1 DFQATT, CDR2 SNEGSKA (reference sequence). This CDR3 comprises 14 residues. V was pared by 6 bases and J by 2 bases, with 6 bases of the junction left unmatched. The CDR3 DNA follows: TGCAGTGCCGACCAGGGGGGCACTAATGAAAAACTGTTTTTT. It translates to CSADQGGTNEKLFF.

The rearrangement uses TRBV15 and TRBJ2-6; D unclear. The V gene lost 8 bases and the J gene lost 0 bases, with 8 bases spanning the gap. Germline CDR1 is LNHNV and CDR2 is YYDKDF (reference sequence). The CDR3 has 14 amino acids. The CDR3 DNA reads TGTGCCACCTCTACCTACTCTGGGGCCAACGTCCTGACTTTC. As protein: CATSTYSGANVLTF.

In this sample, this clonotype turned up many times. This chain uses TRBV6-1 with TRBJ2-7; 7 bases match TRBD1. Looked up from germline, CDR1 is MNHNS and CDR2 is SASEGT. There are 14 residues in the CDR3. Trimming cost V 6 bases and J 3 bases; bases outside gene matches: 8. The CDR3 reads CASRQPGQHYEQYF. The DNA for the CDR3 is TGTGCCAGCAGGCAGCCGGGACAGCACTACGAGCAGTACTTC.

This clonotype has just a few counts. The V gene is TRBV7-9, the J gene TRBJ2-1, with D perhaps given as TRBD1 or TRBD2 (6 bases each). Trimming shortened V by 3 bases and J by 9 bases, and 21 bases separated the two germline ends. This CDR3 has 16 amino acids. Per the germline V gene, CDR1 is SEHNR and CDR2 is FQNEAQ (reference sequence). The CDR3 DNA reads TGTGCCAGCAGCTTCTCCCCACGGGGGCGCATTGGTGAGCAGTTCTTC. This translates into CASSFSPRGRIGEQFF.

This clonotype was counted between two and nine times. V and J are TRBV4-3 and TRBJ2-3, with D hard to call. The CDR3 extends over 14 amino acids. Per germline, CDR1 LGHNA and CDR2 YSLEER. V lost 1 base and J 0 bases, leaving 5 bases between the germline ends. The CDR3 region is CASSQGISTDTQYF. CDR3 nucleotides: TGCGCCAGCAGCCAAGGAATTAGCACAGATACGCAGTATTTT.

The J gene is TRBJ2-3, the V gene TRBV6-2 or TRBV6-3; TRBD2 matches at 7 bases. The CDR3 is made up of 16 amino acids. Losses at the gene ends were 0 bases for V and 6 bases for J; bases not matched to a gene: 9. CDR1 and CDR2 from the germline V gene are MNHEY and SVGEGT. The CDR3 DNA is TGTGCCAGCAGTTACTCACTGGCGGGAGTCGGCGATACGCAGTATTTT. This sequence encodes CASSYSLAGVGDTQYF.

The J gene is TRBJ2-2, the V gene TRBV7-6; 7 bases are a match to TRBD2. CDR1 SGHVS and CDR2 FNYEAQ come from the germline V gene. The CDR3 consists of 16 residues. V lost 1 base to trimming and J lost 1 base; unmatched junction nucleotides: 3. The CDR3 loop is CASSLVSGGNTGELFF. As DNA, the CDR3 is TGTGCCAGCAGCTTAGTGTCGGGGGGGAACACCGGGGAGCTGTTTTTT.

This clonotype was found a few times. The rearrangement links TRBV5-6 to TRBJ2-3, with D possibly being TRBD2 (5 bases). Germline V CDR1 and CDR2: SGHDT, YYEEEE. The CDR3 consists of 17 residues. Between the trimmed V and J ends, which lost 4 bases and 4 bases, there was a span of 22 bases. CDR3 nucleotides: TGTGCCAGCAGCCTCTTTTATGTCCGCGGGCCCGCAGATACGCAGTATTTT. The encoded protein is CASSLFYVRGPADTQYF.

The chain employs TRBV29-1 and TRBJ2-7; D is ambiguous. This CDR3 region has 13 residues. Germline CDR1 reads SQVTM; CDR2 reads ANQGSEA. V lost 8 bases and J lost 0, with 14 bases in between. For the CDR3, the DNA is TGCAGCACGAGGACGGCTAGCTCCTACGAGCAGTACTTC. It yields the protein CSTRTASSYEQYF.

The CDR3 DNA reads as TGTGCCAGCAGCTTAGGCACTAGCTCATCGGAGGGGAACATTCAGTACTTC. Protein: CASSLGTSSSEGNIQYF. V and J are TRBV7-3 and TRBJ2-4, with D possibly TRBD2 on 6 matching bases. The CDR3 covers 17 residues. From germline, CDR1 is SGHTA and CDR2 FQGTGA. V dropped 2 bases and J dropped 7 bases, with 21 bases sitting between them.

This chain connects TRBV7-2 to TRBJ1-1; possibly TRBD1 for D (6 bases). The CDR3 contains 16 residues. CDR1 and CDR2 from the germline V gene are SGHTA and FQGNSA. V was cut by 1 base and J by 4 bases, with 16 bases left in between. The CDR3 here is CASSLVSGGTTTEAFF. Here the CDR3 DNA reads TGTGCCAGCAGCTTAGTTTCCGGGGGCACTACCACTGAAGCTTTCTTT.

Only a few counts were recorded for this clonotype. V gene TRBV7-3 combines with J gene TRBJ2-5, with D possibly matching TRBD1 (5 bases). The ends were cut back, 1 base at V and 4 bases at J, with 7 bases in the middle. Per germline, CDR1 SGHTA and CDR2 FQGTGA. This CDR3 is built from 13 residues. The chain's CDR3 is CASSLKGIETQYF. For the CDR3, the DNA is TGTGCCAGCAGCTTAAAGGGGATAGAGACCCAGTACTTC. Full variable domain (rest looked up from reference TRBV7-3 and TRBJ2-5): GAGVSQTPSNKVTEKGKYVELRCDPISGHTALYWYRQSLGQGPEFLIYFQGTGAADDSGLPNDRFFAVRPEGSVSTLKIQRTERGDSAVYLCASSLKGIETQYFGPGTRLLVL.

This clonotype was detected a few times. V and J are TRBV30 and TRBJ1-2, with no clear D. CDR3 length equals 11 residues. Germline values: CDR1 GTSNPN, CDR2 SVGIG (reference sequence). V lost 6 bases, J lost 5 bases, and 10 bases lay in between. CDR3 amino acids: CACQVTYGYTF. The DNA of the CDR3 is TGTGCCTGCCAGGTGACATATGGCTACACCTTC. Supplemented by reference TRBV30 and TRBJ1-2, the full variable domain reads SQTIHQWPATLVQPVGSPLSLECTVEGTSNPNLYWYRQAAGRGLQLLFYSVGIGQISSEVPQNLSASRPQDRQFILSSKKLLLSDSGFYLCACQVTYGYTFGSGTRLTVV.

Many counts were recorded for this clonotype. CDR3 coding DNA: TGCGCCAGCAGCGACGGGCTAGCGGGAGTGGAGACCCAGTACTTC. This gives the protein CASSDGLAGVETQYF. The rearrangement links TRBV5-1 to TRBJ2-5, with 10 nucleotides matching TRBD2. This CDR3 region has 15 residues. V dropped 4 bases and J dropped 5; count of bases not matched to a gene: 8. The germline V gene has CDR1 SGHRS and CDR2 YFSETQ.

The gene calls are TRBV7-8 and TRBJ2-3, with D possibly matching TRBD2 (6 bases). Looked up from germline, CDR1 is SGHVS and CDR2 is FQNEAQ. With 2 bases removed from V and 5 bases from J, the gap between germline ends came to 11 bases. There are 14 residues in the CDR3. The CDR3 protein is CASSLWGVGDTQYF. The CDR3 nucleotides read TGTGCCAGCAGCTTATGGGGGGTTGGAGATACGCAGTATTTT. Complete variable domain (other parts from reference TRBV7-8 and TRBJ2-3): GAGVSQSPRYKVAKRGQDVALRCDPISGHVSLFWYQQALGQGPEFLTYFQNEAQLDKSGLPSDRFFAERPEGSVSTLKIQRTQQEDSAVYLCASSLWGVGDTQYFGPGTRLTVL.

This clonotype was recorded many times. The V call is TRBV12-3 or TRBV12-4, the J call TRBJ2-3, with TRBD2 matching 10 bases. CDR3 length: 19 amino acids. The V gene end was trimmed by 3 bases and the J gene end by 1 base; junction bases not matched to a gene: 13. CDR3 in amino acids: CASSFFPSGRRDRTDTQYF. The CDR3 DNA sequence: TGTGCCAGCAGTTTTTTTCCTAGCGGGAGACGGGATCGCACAGATACGCAGTATTTT.

The genes are TRBV9 and TRBJ1-6; D is perhaps TRBD1 (5 bases). The CDR3 spans 15 residues. Germline V gene data show CDR1 as SGDLS and CDR2 as YYNGEE. V lost 0 bases and J lost 9, with 13 bases in between. CDR3 in DNA: TGTGCCAGCAGCGTAGGCGGGGGAGGAGGTTCACCCCTCCACTTT. Amino acid sequence: CASSVGGGGGSPLHF.

V and J are TRBV20-1 and TRBJ2-5; 13 bases are a match to TRBD2. CDR1 and CDR2 (germline): DFQATT, SNEGSKA (reference sequence). The ends lost 8 bases at V and 1 base at J; junction bases unmatched: 4. This CDR3 region has 14 residues. As DNA, the CDR3 is TGCAGTAAGACTAGCGGGGGGTCCCAAGAGACCCAGTACTTC. Residues: CSKTSGGSQETQYF.

The chain employs TRBV20-1 and TRBJ2-2; 12 nucleotides match TRBD2. From germline, CDR1 is DFQATT and CDR2 SNEGSKA (reference sequence). J was trimmed by 1 base and V by 6 bases; bases with no gene match: 9. This CDR3 has 17 residues. The CDR3 bases are TGCAGTGCGAGACTAGCGGGGGCCATAAGGAACACCGGGGAGCTGTTTTTT. Amino acids: CSARLAGAIRNTGELFF.

This clonotype showed up just a few times. V gene TRBV28 combines with J gene TRBJ2-3; TRBD2 matches at 12 bases. This CDR3 spans 16 amino acids. CDR1 and CDR2 from the germline V gene are MDHEN and SYDVKM. V dropped 2 bases and J dropped 8; count of bases not matched to a gene: 8. The CDR3: CASSLPGLAGLGTQYF. As DNA, the CDR3 is TGTGCCAGCAGTTTACCCGGACTAGCGGGGCTGGGTACGCAGTATTTT.

The gene calls are TRBV5-1 and TRBJ1-1; no clear D gene. Germline V gene sequence: CDR1 SGHRS, CDR2 YFSETQ. The CDR3 is 15 amino acids. Trimming shortened V by 5 bases and J by 5 bases, and 19 bases separated the two germline ends. CDR3 in DNA: TGCGCCAGCAGTCTCTCTCGAGTGGGTAGTACTGAAGCTTTCTTT. It codes for CASSLSRVGSTEAFF.

This clonotype was detected only a few times. The chain has TRBV5-1 and TRBJ2-3, with 8 bases that match TRBD1. The CDR3 loop spans 14 amino acids. Germline V lookup: CDR1 SGHRS, CDR2 YFSETQ. V was clipped by 4 bases and J by 4 bases; unmatched bases: 5. The CDR3 protein is CASSKGQGSDTQYF. CDR3 DNA: TGCGCCAGCAGCAAAGGACAGGGTTCAGATACGCAGTATTTT.

This clonotype occurred a few times. The rearrangement links TRBV9 to TRBJ2-7, with 8 bases aligning to TRBD2. The germline V gene encodes CDR1 SGDLS and CDR2 YYNGEE. V was pared by 0 bases and J by 2 bases, with 1 base of the junction left unmatched. This CDR3 contains 14 residues. The CDR3, as DNA: TGTGCCAGCAGCGTAGCGGGAGGGACCTACGAGCAGTACTTC. Its protein product is CASSVAGGTYEQYF. The variable domain in full, completed from reference TRBV9 and TRBJ2-7, reads DSGVTQTPKHLITATGQRVTLRCSPRSGDLSVYWYQQSLDQGLQFLIQYYNGEERAKGNILERFSAQQFPDLHSELNLSSLELGDSALYFCASSVAGGTYEQYFGPGTRLTVT.

This chain joins TRBV5-1 and TRBJ1-4, with 7 bases matching TRBD1. This CDR3 has 16 amino acids. From germline, CDR1 is SGHRS and CDR2 YFSETQ. V trimming: 0 bases; J trimming: 6 bases; junction bases outside the gene matches: 8. CDR3 loop: CASSLDRWQGDEKLFF. Written as DNA, the CDR3 is TGCGCCAGCAGCTTGGACCGTTGGCAGGGGGATGAAAAACTGTTTTTT.

J is TRBJ1-6 and V is TRBV6-2 or TRBV6-3; perhaps TRBD1 as D (5 bases). Trimming removed 6 bases at V and 15 bases at J, with 12 bases between. Germline assignment: CDR1 MNHEY and CDR2 SVGEGT. This CDR3 region has 11 residues. CDR3 loop: CASRASRGLHF. DNA of the CDR3: TGTGCCAGCAGAGCATCAAGGGGCCTCCACTTT.

This clonotype was seen a few times. The chain is built from TRBV12-3 or TRBV12-4 and TRBJ1-5; D remains unclear. Trimming cost V 7 bases and J 9 bases, with 16 bases left between them. The CDR3 loop spans 13 amino acids. CDR3 loop: CASTFGEGGPQHF. In DNA form, the CDR3 reads TGTGCCAGCACCTTCGGTGAGGGTGGGCCCCAGCATTTT.

This clonotype was detected only a few times. V usage is TRBV25-1 and J usage is TRBJ2-5; a possible D gene is TRBD2 (6 bases). V was clipped by 3 bases and J by 3 bases, with 14 bases between them. Per germline, CDR1 MGHDK and CDR2 SYGVNS. CDR3 length: 15 amino acids. CDR3 sequence reads: CASSDLGPGEETQYF. In nucleotides, the CDR3 is TGTGCCAGCAGTGATTTGGGCCCGGGGGAAGAGACCCAGTACTTC. The variable domain in full, with the rest retrieved from reference TRBV25-1 and TRBJ2-5, is EADIYQTPRYLVIGTGKKITLECSQTMGHDKMYWYQQDPGMELHLIHYSYGVNSTEKGDLSSESTVSRIRTEHFPLTLESARPSHTSQYLCASSDLGPGEETQYFGPGTRLLVL.

Points on this clonotype: A much larger clone lies one base from this, so it may be a read error. The gene calls are TRBV12-3 or TRBV12-4 and TRBJ2-3, with 13 positions matching TRBD2. Losses at the gene ends were 5 bases for V and 5 bases for J; bases not matched to a gene: 1. CDR3 size: 14 residues. CDR3 coding DNA: TGTGCCAGCAGTGGGACTAGCGGGGTAGATACGCAGTATTTT. As protein: CASSGTSGVDTQYF.

This CDR3 is CATSDVGTGAYNEQFF. The CDR3 bases are TGTGCCACCAGTGATGTTGGGACAGGGGCCTACAATGAGCAGTTCTTC. This rearrangement joins TRBV24-1 to TRBJ2-1; 10 bases are shared with TRBD1. The trim removed 3 bases at V and 2 bases at J, leaving 3 bases unmatched. Germline assignment: CDR1 KGHDR and CDR2 SFDVKD. The CDR3 covers 16 residues.

The V call is TRBV5-1, the J call TRBJ2-3, with D perhaps TRBD2 (6 bases). This CDR3 is built from 18 residues. Trimming left V 3 bases short and J 1 base short, with 21 bases between. CDR1 is SGHRS and CDR2 is YFSETQ in the germline V gene. CDR3 region: CASSWVARGRLGTDTQYF. The CDR3 DNA reads TGCGCCAGCAGCTGGGTTGCGCGGGGCAGGCTGGGCACAGATACGCAGTATTTT.

The chain recombines TRBV4-3 with TRBJ2-2, with 7 bases lining up with TRBD1. J lost 2 bases, V lost 4 bases, and 13 bases had no gene match. Per germline, CDR1 LGHNA and CDR2 YSLEER. This CDR3 spans 18 amino acids. Written as DNA, the CDR3 is TGCGCCAGCAGCCTGGAATGGAACAGGGGCCCTAACACCGGGGAGCTGTTTTTT. It specifies CASSLEWNRGPNTGELFF.

This clonotype has only a few counts. The chain joins TRBV5-5 to TRBJ1-2; D uncertain. The V gene's germline CDR1 is SGHKS and CDR2 YYEKEE (reference sequence). This CDR3 is 13 amino acids long. Trimming cost V 0 bases and J 8 bases, with 11 bases left between them. DNA of the CDR3: TGTGCCAGCAGCTTGGCCGCCGCCGGGGGCTACACCTTC. It yields the protein CASSLAAAGGYTF.